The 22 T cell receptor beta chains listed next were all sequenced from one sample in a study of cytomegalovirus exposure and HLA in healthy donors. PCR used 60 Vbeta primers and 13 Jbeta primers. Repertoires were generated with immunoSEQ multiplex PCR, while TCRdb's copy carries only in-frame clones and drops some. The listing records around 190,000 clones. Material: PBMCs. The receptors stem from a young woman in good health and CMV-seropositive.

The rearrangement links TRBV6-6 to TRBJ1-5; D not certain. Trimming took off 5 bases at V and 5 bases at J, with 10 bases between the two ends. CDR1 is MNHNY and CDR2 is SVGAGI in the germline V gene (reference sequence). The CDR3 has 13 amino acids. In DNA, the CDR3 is TGTGCCAGCAGTCCCGTCCGGGATCAGCCCCAGCATTTT. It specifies CASSPVRDQPQHF.

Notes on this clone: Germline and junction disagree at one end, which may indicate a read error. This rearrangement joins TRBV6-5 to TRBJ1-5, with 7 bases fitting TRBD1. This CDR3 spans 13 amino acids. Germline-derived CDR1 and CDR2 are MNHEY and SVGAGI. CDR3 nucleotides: TGTGCCATCAGTGAGACAGGGAACCAGCCCCAGCATTTT. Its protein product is CAISETGNQPQHF.

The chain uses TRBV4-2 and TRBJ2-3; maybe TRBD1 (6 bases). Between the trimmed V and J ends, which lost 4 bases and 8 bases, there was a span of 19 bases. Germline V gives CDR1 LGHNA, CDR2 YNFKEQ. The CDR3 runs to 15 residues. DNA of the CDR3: TGTGCCAGCAGCCCCTCCCGGACAGTCAGGAGTACGCAGTATTTT. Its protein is CASSPSRTVRSTQYF.

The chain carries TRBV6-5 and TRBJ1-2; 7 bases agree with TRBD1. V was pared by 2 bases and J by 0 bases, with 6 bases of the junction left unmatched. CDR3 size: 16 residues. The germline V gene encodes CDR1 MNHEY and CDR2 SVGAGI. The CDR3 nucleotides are TGTGCCAGCAGTTACGGTTGGGACAGCACTAACTATGGCTACACCTTC. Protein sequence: CASSYGWDSTNYGYTF.

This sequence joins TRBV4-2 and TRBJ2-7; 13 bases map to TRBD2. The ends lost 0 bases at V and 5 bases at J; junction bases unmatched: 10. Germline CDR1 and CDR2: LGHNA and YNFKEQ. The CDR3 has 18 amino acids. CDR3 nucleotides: TGTGCCAGCAGCCAAGAGTCGGGGCGACTAGCGGGGGGCCACGAGCAGTACTTC. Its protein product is CASSQESGRLAGGHEQYF.

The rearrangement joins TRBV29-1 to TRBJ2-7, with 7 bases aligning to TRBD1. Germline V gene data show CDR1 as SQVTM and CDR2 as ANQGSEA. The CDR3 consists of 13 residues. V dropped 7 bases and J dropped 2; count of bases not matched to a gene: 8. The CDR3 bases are TGCAGCGCCCAAAACAGGGGCACCTACGAGCAGTACTTC. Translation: CSAQNRGTYEQYF.

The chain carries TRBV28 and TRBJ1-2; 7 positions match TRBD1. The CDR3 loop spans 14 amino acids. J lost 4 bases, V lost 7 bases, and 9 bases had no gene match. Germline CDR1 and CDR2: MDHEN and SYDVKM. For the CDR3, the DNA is TGTGCCAGCACCGGGACAGAAATTCTCTATGGCTACACCTTC. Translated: CASTGTEILYGYTF.

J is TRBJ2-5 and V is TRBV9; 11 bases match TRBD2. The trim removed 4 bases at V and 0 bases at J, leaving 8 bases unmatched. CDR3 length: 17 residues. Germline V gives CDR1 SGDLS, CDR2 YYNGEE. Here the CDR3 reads CASSPTASGRYQETQYF. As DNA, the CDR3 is TGTGCCAGCAGCCCAACGGCTAGCGGGAGGTACCAAGAGACCCAGTACTTC. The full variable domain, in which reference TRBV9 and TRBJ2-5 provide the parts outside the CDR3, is DSGVTQTPKHLITATGQRVTLRCSPRSGDLSVYWYQQSLDQGLQFLIQYYNGEERAKGNILERFSAQQFPDLHSELNLSSLELGDSALYFCASSPTASGRYQETQYFGPGTRLLVL.

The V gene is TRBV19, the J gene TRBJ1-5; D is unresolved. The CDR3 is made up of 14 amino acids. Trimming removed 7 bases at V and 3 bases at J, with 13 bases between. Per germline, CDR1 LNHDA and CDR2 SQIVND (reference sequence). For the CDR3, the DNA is TGTGCCAGTACCCTGACTGTGGACAATCAGCCCCAGCATTTT. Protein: CASTLTVDNQPQHF.

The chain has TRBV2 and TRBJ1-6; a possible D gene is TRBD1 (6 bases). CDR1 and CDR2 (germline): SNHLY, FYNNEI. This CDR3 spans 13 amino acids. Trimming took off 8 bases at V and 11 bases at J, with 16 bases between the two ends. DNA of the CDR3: TGTGCCAGCGGAGCAGGGGCTTCTCCACCCCTCCACTTT. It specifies CASGAGASPPLHF.

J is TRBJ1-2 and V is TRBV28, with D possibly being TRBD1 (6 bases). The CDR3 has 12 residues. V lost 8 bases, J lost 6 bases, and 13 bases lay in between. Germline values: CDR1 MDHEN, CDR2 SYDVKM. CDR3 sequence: CASYRQADGYTF. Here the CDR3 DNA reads TGTGCCAGCTATCGACAGGCCGATGGCTACACCTTC.

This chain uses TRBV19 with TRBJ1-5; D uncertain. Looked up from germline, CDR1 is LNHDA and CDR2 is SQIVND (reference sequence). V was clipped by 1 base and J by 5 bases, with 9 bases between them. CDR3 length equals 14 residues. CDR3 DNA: TGTGCCAGTAGTATAGGGAGAGACGATCAGCCCCAGCATTTT. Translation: CASSIGRDDQPQHF. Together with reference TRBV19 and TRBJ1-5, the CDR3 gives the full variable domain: DGGITQSPKYLFRKEGQNVTLSCEQNLNHDAMYWYRQDPGQGLRLIYYSQIVNDFQKGDIAEGYSVSREKKESFPLTVTSAQKNPTAFYLCASSIGRDDQPQHFGDGTRLSIL.

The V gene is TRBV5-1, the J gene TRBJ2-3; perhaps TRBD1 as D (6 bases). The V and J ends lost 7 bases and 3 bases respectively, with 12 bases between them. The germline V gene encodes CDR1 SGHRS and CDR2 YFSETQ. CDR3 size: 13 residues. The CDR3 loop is CASASQGTDTQYF. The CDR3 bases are TGCGCCAGCGCCTCACAGGGTACAGATACGCAGTATTTT.

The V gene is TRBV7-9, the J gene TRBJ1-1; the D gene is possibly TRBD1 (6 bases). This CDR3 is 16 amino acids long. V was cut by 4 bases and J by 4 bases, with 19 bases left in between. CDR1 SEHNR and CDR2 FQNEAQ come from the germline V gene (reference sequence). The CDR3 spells CASSSLRGADGTEAFF. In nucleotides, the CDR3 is TGTGCCAGCAGCTCGCTTCGGGGGGCAGATGGCACTGAAGCTTTCTTT.

The CDR3 reads CASFTGGSHNEQFF. CDR3 nucleotide sequence: TGTGCCAGCTTTACGGGCGGGAGTCACAATGAGCAGTTCTTC. This chain joins TRBV11-2 and TRBJ2-1; TRBD2 matches 7 bases. Per the germline V gene, CDR1 is SGHAT and CDR2 is FQNNGV. Unmatched junction bases numbered 9, after V lost 8 bases and J lost 5 bases. CDR3 length: 14 residues.

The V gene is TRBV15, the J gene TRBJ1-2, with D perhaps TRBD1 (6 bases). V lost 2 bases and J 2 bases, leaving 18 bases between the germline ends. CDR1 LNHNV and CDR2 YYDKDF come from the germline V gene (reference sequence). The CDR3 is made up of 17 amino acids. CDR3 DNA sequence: TGTGCCACCAGCAGAACCAGGGGAAGTTGGGAAAACTATGGCTACACCTTC. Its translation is CATSRTRGSWENYGYTF.

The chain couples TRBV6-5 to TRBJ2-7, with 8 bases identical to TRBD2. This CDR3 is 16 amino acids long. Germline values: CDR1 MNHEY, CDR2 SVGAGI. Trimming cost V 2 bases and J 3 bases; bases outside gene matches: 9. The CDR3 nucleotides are TGTGCCAGCAGTTACGAAGCGAGCGGGAGTTTCTACGAGCAGTACTTC. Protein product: CASSYEASGSFYEQYF.

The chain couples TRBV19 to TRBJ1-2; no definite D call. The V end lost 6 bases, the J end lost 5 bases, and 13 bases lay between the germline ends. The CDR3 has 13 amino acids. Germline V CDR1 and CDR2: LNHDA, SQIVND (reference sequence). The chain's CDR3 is CASRDRGRYGYTF. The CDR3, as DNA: TGTGCCAGTAGAGATCGAGGGAGGTATGGCTACACCTTC.

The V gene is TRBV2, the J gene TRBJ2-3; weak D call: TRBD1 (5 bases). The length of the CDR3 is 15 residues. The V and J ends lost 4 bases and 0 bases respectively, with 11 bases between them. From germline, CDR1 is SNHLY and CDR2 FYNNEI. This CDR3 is CASSGVTVSTDTQYF. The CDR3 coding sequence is TGTGCCAGCAGTGGGGTGACAGTCAGCACAGATACGCAGTATTTT.

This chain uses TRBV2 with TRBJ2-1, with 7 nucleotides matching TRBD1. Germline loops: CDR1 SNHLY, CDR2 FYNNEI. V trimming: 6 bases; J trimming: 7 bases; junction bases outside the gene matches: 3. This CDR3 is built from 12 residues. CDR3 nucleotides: TGTGCCAGCAGAGAACAGGGGAATGAGCAGTTCTTC. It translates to CASREQGNEQFF.

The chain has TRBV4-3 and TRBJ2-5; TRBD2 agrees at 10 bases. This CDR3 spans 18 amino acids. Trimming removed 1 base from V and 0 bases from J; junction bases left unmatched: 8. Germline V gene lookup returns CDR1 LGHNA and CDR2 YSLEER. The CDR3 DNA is TGCGCCAGCAGCCAAGGGGCTAGCGGGAGTGGGTACCAAGAGACCCAGTACTTC. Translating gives CASSQGASGSGYQETQYF.

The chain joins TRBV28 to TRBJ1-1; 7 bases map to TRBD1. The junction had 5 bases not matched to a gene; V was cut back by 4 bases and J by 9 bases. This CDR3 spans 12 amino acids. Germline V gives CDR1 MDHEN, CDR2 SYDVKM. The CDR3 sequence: CASSSGTDKAFF. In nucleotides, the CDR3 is TGTGCCAGCAGTTCAGGGACAGATAAAGCTTTCTTT.